The 17 T cell receptor beta chains below come from one sample, sequenced in a study of shared clonotypes between healthy human individuals. Only CD45RO-negative cells positively selected for CCR7 counted as naive CD8 cells, so terminally differentiated effector memory CD45RA+ cells were excluded. Sequencing was performed with immunoSEQ multiplex PCR; in TCRdb, only in-frame clones are kept and a portion is missing. The sample records about 1.9 million clones, 85% to 95% being singletons. The sequencing input was naive CD8+ T cells from PBMCs. The receptors were sampled from a man aged 18 to 29 in good health. Some clones in this sample may be carry-over from other donors' samples.

As regards this clone: Additional DNA sequences in this sample encode the identical CDR3. The chain carries TRBV27 and TRBJ1-5; D unresolved. V lost 6 bases and J 0 bases, leaving 6 bases between the germline ends. Germline V gene lookup returns CDR1 MNHEY and CDR2 SMNVEV (reference sequence). The CDR3 loop spans 13 amino acids. The CDR3 protein is CASSTYSNQPQHF. Here the CDR3 DNA reads TGTGCCAGCAGCACTTATAGCAATCAGCCCCAGCATTTT.

This chain uses TRBV6-5 with TRBJ2-3, with D possibly matching TRBD1 (6 bases). CDR3 length: 16 residues. Germline V CDR1 and CDR2: MNHEY, SVGAGI. The V and J ends lost 0 bases and 5 bases respectively, with 15 bases between them. For the CDR3, the DNA is TGTGCCAGCAGTTACTCGAAGGGGGTCTTAAGAGATACGCAGTATTTT. Its translation is CASSYSKGVLRDTQYF.

The genes are TRBV13 and TRBJ2-1; D perhaps matches TRBD1 (5 bases). The germline V gene encodes CDR1 PRHDT and CDR2 FYEKMQ (reference sequence). CDR3 size: 14 residues. With 8 bases removed from V and 0 bases from J, the gap between germline ends came to 11 bases. CDR3 loop: CASQGHSSYNEQFF. CDR3 DNA: TGTGCCAGCCAAGGACACAGCTCCTACAATGAGCAGTTCTTC.

This chain uses TRBV4-1 with TRBJ2-7; D gene uncertain. V lost 4 bases and J 3 bases, leaving 13 bases between the germline ends. Germline assignment: CDR1 MGHRA and CDR2 YSYEKL. The CDR3 totals 14 residues. The DNA for the CDR3 is TGCGCCAGCAGCCCAACGACTGAATACTACGAGCAGTACTTC. Translated: CASSPTTEYYEQYF.

The V and J genes are TRBV7-2 and TRBJ2-2; TRBD1 might be the D (7 bases). This CDR3 is built from 16 residues. CDR1 is SGHTA, CDR2 FQGNSA, per germline. V shed 6 bases and J shed 6 bases, with 20 bases lying between them. CDR3 sequence (DNA): TGTGCCAGCAGGCTCCGAGGTACAGGGGAGGCCGGGGAGCTGTTTTTT. Its protein product is CASRLRGTGEAGELFF.

V gene TRBV10-1 combines with J gene TRBJ2-1; D gene unclear. Trimming removed 4 bases at V and 5 bases at J, with 12 bases between. The V gene's germline CDR1 is WNHNN and CDR2 SYGVQD (reference sequence). This CDR3 region has 14 residues. CDR3 DNA: TGCGCCAGCAGTGGGGTGGACCTTAACAATGAGCAGTTCTTC. Its protein is CASSGVDLNNEQFF.

The genes are TRBV6-1 and TRBJ2-3; a weak D match, TRBD2 (5 bases). This CDR3 is 13 amino acids long. Trimming took 5 bases from V and 2 from J, leaving 8 bases between them. Germline V gene lookup returns CDR1 MNHNS and CDR2 SASEGT. In DNA, the CDR3 is TGTGCCAGCAGTTCCGGACTCACAGATACGCAGTATTTT. It yields the protein CASSSGLTDTQYF.

V usage is TRBV7-9 and J usage is TRBJ2-7, with D perhaps assigned TRBD1 or TRBD2 (7 bases each). Per germline, CDR1 SEHNR and CDR2 FQNEAQ (reference sequence). This CDR3 is built from 14 residues. V dropped 5 bases and J dropped 2 bases, with 13 bases sitting between them. The CDR3 bases are TGTGCCAGCAGCCCCCCAGGGGGGGCCTACGAGCAGTACTTC. Its translation is CASSPPGGAYEQYF. The entire variable domain, with the rest obtained from reference TRBV7-9 and TRBJ2-7, is as follows: DTGVSQNPRHKITKRGQNVTFRCDPISEHNRLYWYRQTLGQGPEFLTYFQNEAQLEKSRLLSDRFSAERPKGSFSTLEIQRTEQGDSAMYLCASSPPGGAYEQYFGPGTRLTVT.

J is TRBJ2-7 and V is TRBV2, with unresolved D. This CDR3 region has 14 residues. CDR1 and CDR2 from the germline V gene are SNHLY and FYNNEI. V shed 6 bases and J shed 1 base, with 13 bases lying between them. In DNA, the CDR3 is TGTGCCAGCAGAAACGAGGCAAGATCCTACGAGCAGTACTTC. Amino acids: CASRNEARSYEQYF.

Only a few counts were recorded for this clone. The chain combines TRBV7-9 with TRBJ1-2; no firm D call. The CDR3 spans 12 residues. V lost 5 bases and J 4 bases, leaving 8 bases between the germline ends. Germline values: CDR1 SEHNR, CDR2 FQNEAQ (reference sequence). The CDR3 protein is CASSPGVYGYTF. CDR3 coding DNA: TGTGCCAGCAGCCCCGGGGTCTATGGCTACACCTTC.

The chain uses TRBV6-1 and TRBJ2-7, with D perhaps TRBD1 (6 bases). This CDR3 has 14 residues. V was cut by 6 bases and J by 4 bases, with 16 bases left in between. The germline V gene has CDR1 MNHNS and CDR2 SASEGT. CDR3 sequence (DNA): TGTGCCAGCAGCGCCGGGACACAACTATACGAGCAGTACTTC. As protein: CASSAGTQLYEQYF.

Note on this clone: This same CDR3 is encoded by further DNA sequences in the sample. V gene TRBV27 combines with J gene TRBJ1-1; D unresolved. V lost 3 bases to trimming and J lost 1 base, with 6 bases between them. Germline-derived CDR1 and CDR2 are MNHEY and SMNVEV (reference sequence). The CDR3 spans 13 residues. CDR3 DNA sequence: TGTGCCAGCAGTTTGAATACGAACACTGAAGCTTTCTTT. Its translation is CASSLNTNTEAFF.

The chain joins TRBV7-2 to TRBJ2-7; TRBD2 is a possible D gene (6 bases). Germline V gives CDR1 SGHTA, CDR2 FQGNSA. CDR3 length equals 14 residues. The ends were cut back, 1 base at V and 0 bases at J, with 7 bases in the middle. The CDR3 coding sequence is TGTGCCAGCAGCTTAGGGGACTCCTCCTACGAGCAGTACTTC. It yields the protein CASSLGDSSYEQYF.

This sequence joins TRBV5-6 and TRBJ2-5; maybe TRBD2 (6 bases). V lost 2 bases to trimming and J lost 7 bases, with 15 bases between them. The V gene's germline CDR1 is SGHDT and CDR2 YYEEEE. The CDR3 consists of 14 residues. The CDR3 coding sequence is TGTGCCAGCAGCTTCCGGGAGACCCATTGGACCCAGTACTTC. It translates to CASSFRETHWTQYF.

This clone has only one observation. The chain joins TRBV6-1 to TRBJ2-7; D may be TRBD2 (6 bases). CDR1 is MNHNS and CDR2 is SASEGT in the germline V gene. V lost 3 bases and J 2 bases, leaving 11 bases between the germline ends. The CDR3 extends over 14 amino acids. Here the CDR3 reads CASSDFAGTYEQYF. CDR3 bases: TGTGCCAGCAGTGACTTCGCGGGAACCTACGAGCAGTACTTC.

J is TRBJ2-7 and V is TRBV7-9; TRBD1 might be the D (5 bases). V was shortened by 4 bases and J by 5 bases, with 9 bases between the two germline ends. This CDR3 comprises 12 residues. The germline CDR1 and CDR2 sequences are SEHNR and FQNEAQ (reference sequence). DNA for the CDR3: TGTGCCAGCAGCTCCAGGGTTGACGAGCAGTACTTC. It is translated as CASSSRVDEQYF.

The chain employs TRBV27 and TRBJ1-2; 8 bases are a match to TRBD1. The CDR3 is 16 residues long. Germline lookup yields CDR1 MNHEY and CDR2 SMNVEV (reference sequence). V shed 0 bases, J shed 4 bases, and the junction held 7 bases outside the gene matches. In DNA form, the CDR3 reads TGTGCCAGCAGTTTATCGATCTCAGGGGGCGTCTATGGCTACACCTTC. It specifies CASSLSISGGVYGYTF.